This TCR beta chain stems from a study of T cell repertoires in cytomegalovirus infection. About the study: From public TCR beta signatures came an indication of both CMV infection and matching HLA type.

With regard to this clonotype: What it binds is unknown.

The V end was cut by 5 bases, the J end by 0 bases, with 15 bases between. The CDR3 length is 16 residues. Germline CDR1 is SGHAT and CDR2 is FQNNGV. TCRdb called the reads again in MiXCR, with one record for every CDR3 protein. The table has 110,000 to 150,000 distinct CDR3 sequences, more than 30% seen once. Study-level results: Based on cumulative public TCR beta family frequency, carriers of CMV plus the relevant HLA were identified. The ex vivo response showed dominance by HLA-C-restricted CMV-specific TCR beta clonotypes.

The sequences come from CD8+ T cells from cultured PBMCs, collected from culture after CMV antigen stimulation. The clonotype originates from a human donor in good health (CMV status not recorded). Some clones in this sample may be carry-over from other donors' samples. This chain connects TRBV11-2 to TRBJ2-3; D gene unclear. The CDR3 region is CASSRDGPDSTDTQYF. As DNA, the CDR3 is TGTGCCAGCAGCCGAGACGGGCCCGACAGCACAGATACGCAGTATTTT.